This T cell receptor beta chain is from a study of regulatory T cells in long-lasting Graves disease. This clonotype has ten or more counts. The germline V and J ends were trimmed by 1 base and 8 bases, with 11 bases remaining between them. This CDR3 contains 13 residues. In germline, CDR1 is SGHVS, CDR2 FQNEAQ. Specified time point: persistent/refractory GD, antithyroid drugs over 5 years with positive TRAb. PBMCs were the source of the RNA used for TCR sequencing. Building the TCR beta libraries relied on iRepertoire HTBI primers, and CDR3 regions underwent Arm-PCR. TCRdb re-called the multiplex PCR reads with MiXCR, one entry per CDR3 protein. This table has around 460,000 distinct CDR3 sequences, about 22% appearing once.

This specimen was peripheral blood mononuclear cells (PBMCs), taken when the disease was refractory, from a patient treated with antithyroid drugs. This rearrangement joins TRBV7-8 to TRBJ1-2, with unresolved D. The clonotype was recovered from a female donor with Graves disease. The CDR3 DNA is TGTGCCAGCAGCTTAGTCTTCGGACGGGGCTACACCTTC. Protein product: CASSLVFGRGYTF.